The 26 T cell receptor beta chains given below trace back to one sample, sequenced in a study of blood T cell repertoires in COVID-19. Some clones are missing from TCRdb's copy, which holds only in-frame ones; the method was immunoSEQ multiplex PCR. In the table there are under 250,000 clones, around 80% of which are singletons. The sequenced sample was peripheral blood. The receptors come from a man between 50 and 59 years old with active or convalescent COVID-19.

The gene calls are TRBV12-3 or TRBV12-4 and TRBJ1-5; D is uncertain. V was shortened by 5 bases and J by 6 bases, with 11 bases between the two germline ends. This CDR3 is built from 13 residues. The CDR3 here is CASSPIGGQPQHF. CDR3 nucleotides: TGTGCCAGCAGTCCCATTGGAGGTCAGCCCCAGCATTTT.

This clone was counted once. The chain joins TRBV4-3 to TRBJ2-4; 13 bases align to TRBD2. The ends lost 3 bases at V and 6 bases at J; junction bases unmatched: 5. The CDR3 extends over 16 amino acids. Per the germline V gene, CDR1 is LGHNA and CDR2 is YSLEER. The CDR3 is CASSQVTSGRTNIQYF. As DNA, the CDR3 is TGCGCCAGCAGCCAGGTGACTAGCGGGAGGACAAACATTCAGTACTTC.

In regard to this clone: This same CDR3 is encoded by further DNA sequences in the sample. CDR3 DNA sequence: TGTGCCATCAGTGTACAGGGGAACACTGAAGCTTTCTTT. Protein sequence: CAISVQGNTEAFF. V and J are TRBV10-3 and TRBJ1-1, with D possibly matching TRBD1 (6 bases). Germline lookup yields CDR1 ENHRY and CDR2 SYGVKD. V lost 4 bases to trimming and J lost 1 base, with 7 bases between them. The CDR3 length is 13 residues.

V is TRBV7-6 and J is TRBJ2-3; 8 bases line up with TRBD2. The CDR3 sequence is 16 residues long. The germline V gene encodes CDR1 SGHVS and CDR2 FNYEAQ. J gave up 6 bases and V 1 base, and 9 bases lay outside the gene matches. The CDR3 region is CASSLVGGANPDTQYF. As DNA, the CDR3 is TGTGCCAGCAGCTTAGTCGGGGGGGCTAATCCCGATACGCAGTATTTT.

CDR3: CASSLLVTSGGILGAFF. The CDR3 bases are TGTGCCAGCAGTCTCTTAGTCACATCAGGGGGGATCCTAGGAGCTTTCTTT. This sequence joins TRBV28 and TRBJ1-1; 7 bases map to TRBD1. The junction had 22 bases not matched to a gene; V was cut back by 5 bases and J by 10 bases. The CDR3 extends over 17 amino acids. Per the germline V gene, CDR1 is MDHEN and CDR2 is SYDVKM.

The chain combines TRBV5-4 with TRBJ1-2; a weak D match, TRBD1 (5 bases). In germline, CDR1 is SGHNT, CDR2 YYREEE (reference sequence). V was pared by 6 bases and J by 4 bases, with 16 bases between. This CDR3 has 14 residues. Here the CDR3 DNA reads TGTGCCAGCAATTCCCGGGGGGGATTCTATGGCTACACCTTC. Protein sequence: CASNSRGGFYGYTF.

V and J are TRBV28 and TRBJ1-4; D remains ambiguous. Germline CDR1 MDHEN, CDR2 SYDVKM. Trimming took 6 bases from V and 4 from J, leaving 24 bases between them. The CDR3 runs to 18 residues. This CDR3 reads CASRSKIIRGPFNEKLFF. CDR3 sequence (DNA): TGTGCCAGCAGGTCGAAGATCATTCGCGGGCCTTTTAATGAAAAACTGTTTTTT.

The genes are TRBV5-4 and TRBJ1-2, with 8 positions matching TRBD1. With 2 bases clipped from V and 1 base from J, the junction kept 10 bases outside the gene matches. This CDR3 is built from 17 residues. CDR1 and CDR2 (germline): SGHNT, YYREEE (reference sequence). The CDR3 protein is CASSLSVGTGFNYGYTF. The CDR3 bases are TGTGCCAGCAGCTTAAGTGTCGGGACAGGCTTTAACTATGGCTACACCTTC.

V usage is TRBV7-2 and J usage is TRBJ2-5; D is possibly TRBD2 (5 bases). The ends were cut back, 5 bases at V and 5 bases at J, with 9 bases in the middle. Germline CDR1 and CDR2: SGHTA and FQGNSA. The CDR3 totals 12 residues. The CDR3 here is CASSPEVETQYF. CDR3 coding DNA: TGTGCCAGCAGCCCGGAGGTTGAGACCCAGTACTTC.

The genes are TRBV4-1 and TRBJ2-7; 7 positions match TRBD1. J lost 4 bases, V lost 4 bases, and 10 bases had no gene match. CDR3 size: 15 residues. Germline V CDR1 and CDR2: MGHRA, YSYEKL. This CDR3 is CASSLTGTVRYEQYF. CDR3 bases: TGCGCCAGCAGCCTAACCGGGACAGTCCGGTACGAGCAGTACTTC.

The V gene is TRBV10-3, the J gene TRBJ2-5; D is unresolved. CDR3 size: 13 residues. V was clipped by 4 bases and J by 2 bases, with 8 bases between them. Germline CDR1 and CDR2: ENHRY and SYGVKD. The CDR3: CAISGAVQETQYF. In DNA form, the CDR3 reads TGTGCCATCAGTGGGGCAGTTCAAGAGACCCAGTACTTC.

The genes are TRBV29-1 and TRBJ2-7; the match to TRBD2 covers 15 bases. The length of the CDR3 is 15 residues. Per germline, CDR1 SQVTM and CDR2 ANQGSEA. The ends lost 6 bases at V and 1 base at J; junction bases unmatched: 4. CDR3 in amino acids: CSVGLAGGGSYEQYF. In DNA, the CDR3 is TGCAGCGTGGGACTAGCGGGAGGAGGATCCTACGAGCAGTACTTC.

The rearrangement joins TRBV7-2 to TRBJ1-4, with 7 bases matching TRBD1. This CDR3 is built from 14 residues. CDR1 and CDR2 from the germline V gene are SGHTA and FQGNSA. V shed 1 base and J 8 bases; nucleotides not matched to a gene: 4. The DNA of the CDR3 is TGTGCCAGCAGCTTAGACAGGGGAGGAGAAAAACTGTTTTTT. This encodes CASSLDRGGEKLFF.

V usage is TRBV9 and J usage is TRBJ1-4; D perhaps matches TRBD1 (6 bases). V lost 2 bases to trimming and J lost 3 bases, with 11 bases between them. The CDR3 sequence is 15 residues long. CDR1 is SGDLS, CDR2 YYNGEE, per germline. Here the CDR3 reads CASSVSTGPNEKLFF. The CDR3 DNA follows: TGTGCCAGCAGCGTCTCGACAGGACCTAATGAAAAACTGTTTTTT.

This clone is a singleton in its sample. The rearrangement links TRBV6-2 or TRBV6-3 to TRBJ1-2, with 7 bases fitting TRBD1. Germline V gene lookup returns CDR1 MNHEY and CDR2 SVGEGT. J gave up 8 bases and V 2 bases, and 5 bases lay outside the gene matches. CDR3 length equals 13 residues. The CDR3 nucleotides read TGTGCCAGCAGTTACCTCGGACAGGACGGCTACACCTTC. Protein product: CASSYLGQDGYTF.

The chain combines TRBV28 with TRBJ2-3; D is unresolved. CDR3 length equals 12 residues. CDR1 and CDR2 (germline): MDHEN, SYDVKM. Trimming removed 8 bases at V and 0 bases at J, with 6 bases between. CDR3 loop: CASHTSTDTQYF. DNA of the CDR3: TGTGCCAGCCATACTAGCACAGATACGCAGTATTTT.

This clone was recorded once. The chain employs TRBV29-1 and TRBJ2-3; D is unresolved. The CDR3 has 13 residues. V lost 2 bases and J lost 4, with 10 bases in between. In germline, CDR1 is SQVTM, CDR2 ANQGSEA. The CDR3 sequence is CSVEPSSADTQYF. CDR3 coding DNA: TGCAGCGTTGAACCTAGTAGTGCAGATACGCAGTATTTT.

The V and J genes are TRBV2 and TRBJ2-5; 13 bases fit TRBD2. Germline V gene lookup returns CDR1 SNHLY and CDR2 FYNNEI. The CDR3 totals 17 residues. Germline trimming cut 7 bases from V and 1 base from J; bases unmatched to any gene: 9. Written as DNA, the CDR3 is TGTGCCAGCATGAAAGGACTAGCGGGGGTCGCCCAAGAGACCCAGTACTTC. Translating gives CASMKGLAGVAQETQYF.

The rearrangement joins TRBV7-2 to TRBJ1-2; 7 bases are a match to TRBD1. Germline-derived CDR1 and CDR2 are SGHTA and FQGNSA. V lost 5 bases to trimming and J lost 5 bases; unmatched junction nucleotides: 11. The CDR3 extends over 15 amino acids. CDR3 residues: CASSPPDRKPYGYTF. The CDR3 bases are TGTGCCAGCAGCCCGCCGGACAGGAAACCTTATGGCTACACCTTC.

The chain has TRBV20-1 and TRBJ1-6; D gene ambiguous. With 7 bases removed from V and 3 bases from J, the gap between germline ends came to 7 bases. The germline gives CDR1 DFQATT, CDR2 SNEGSKA (reference sequence). The CDR3 loop spans 12 amino acids. The DNA of the CDR3 is TGCAGTGGTAGTCGCTATAATTCACCCCTCCACTTT. The encoded protein is CSGSRYNSPLHF.

This rearrangement joins TRBV7-2 to TRBJ2-3, with 10 bases matching TRBD2. CDR1 and CDR2 (germline): SGHTA, FQGNSA. The trim removed 8 bases at V and 2 bases at J, leaving 4 bases unmatched. The CDR3 length is 14 residues. The CDR3 spells CASGTSGNTDTQYF. CDR3 nucleotide sequence: TGTGCCAGCGGAACTAGCGGGAACACAGATACGCAGTATTTT.

This clone was counted a few times. The gene calls are TRBV7-9 and TRBJ1-6; D is uncertain. The germline V and J ends were trimmed by 0 bases and 10 bases, with 16 bases remaining between them. CDR1 is SEHNR, CDR2 FQNEAQ, per germline (reference sequence). The CDR3 totals 16 residues. CDR3 coding DNA: TGTGCCAGCAGCTTAGCCTCGGAGGGCCCCAGATCACCCCTCCACTTT. Amino acids: CASSLASEGPRSPLHF. The variable domain in full, completed from reference TRBV7-9 and TRBJ1-6, reads DTGVSQNPRHKITKRGQNVTFRCDPISEHNRLYWYRQTLGQGPEFLTYFQNEAQLEKSRLLSDRFSAERPKGSFSTLEIQRTEQGDSAMYLCASSLASEGPRSPLHFGNGTRLTVT.

The chain joins TRBV20-1 to TRBJ2-7; no clear D. V was shortened by 3 bases and J by 3 bases, with 6 bases between the two germline ends. CDR1 DFQATT and CDR2 SNEGSKA come from the germline V gene (reference sequence). CDR3 length: 11 residues. CDR3 DNA: TGCAGTGCTAGGGGCAGCTACGAGCAGTACGTC. It specifies CSARGSYEQYV.

The rearrangement uses TRBV7-8 and TRBJ2-1; 7 nucleotides line up with TRBD1. The germline gives CDR1 SGHVS, CDR2 FQNEAQ. V lost 5 bases and J lost 0; bases outside the gene matches: 7. The CDR3 loop spans 16 amino acids. CDR3 protein: CASSITGASSYNEQFF. DNA of the CDR3: TGTGCCAGCAGCATTACAGGGGCCAGCTCCTACAATGAGCAGTTCTTC.

V and J are TRBV5-1 and TRBJ2-2; D is undetermined. This CDR3 contains 15 residues. The germline gives CDR1 SGHRS, CDR2 YFSETQ. With 4 bases removed from V and 1 base from J, the gap between germline ends came to 11 bases. CDR3 residues: CASSPLDRNTGELFF. The CDR3 bases are TGCGCCAGCAGCCCCTTAGATCGGAACACCGGGGAGCTGTTTTTT.

This chain uses TRBV27 with TRBJ2-3; tentative D call: TRBD1 (7 bases). This CDR3 comprises 16 residues. Trimming took off 0 bases at V and 3 bases at J, with 13 bases between the two ends. Germline loops: CDR1 MNHEY, CDR2 SMNVEV (reference sequence). CDR3 region: CASSLSHRGGTDTQYF. Written as DNA, the CDR3 is TGTGCCAGCAGTTTATCGCACAGGGGAGGAACAGATACGCAGTATTTT.